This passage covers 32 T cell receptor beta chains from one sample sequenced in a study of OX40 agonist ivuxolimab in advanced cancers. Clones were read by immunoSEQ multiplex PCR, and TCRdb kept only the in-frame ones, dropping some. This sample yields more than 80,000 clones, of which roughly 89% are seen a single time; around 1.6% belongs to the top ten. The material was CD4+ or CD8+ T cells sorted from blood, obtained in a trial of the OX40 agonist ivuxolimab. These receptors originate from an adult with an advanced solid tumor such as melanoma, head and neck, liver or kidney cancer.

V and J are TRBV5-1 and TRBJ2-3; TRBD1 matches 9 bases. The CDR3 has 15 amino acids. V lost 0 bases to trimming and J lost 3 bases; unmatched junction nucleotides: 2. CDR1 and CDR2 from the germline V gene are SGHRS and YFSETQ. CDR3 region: CASSLGGTGTDTQYF. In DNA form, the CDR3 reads TGCGCCAGCAGCTTGGGTGGGACAGGGACAGATACGCAGTATTTT. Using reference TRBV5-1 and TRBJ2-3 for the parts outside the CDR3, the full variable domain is KAGVTQTPRYLIKTRGQQVTLSCSPISGHRSVSWYQQTPGQGLQFLFEYFSETQRNKGNFPGRFSGRQFSNSRSEMNVSTLELGDSALYLCASSLGGTGTDTQYFGPGTRLTVL.

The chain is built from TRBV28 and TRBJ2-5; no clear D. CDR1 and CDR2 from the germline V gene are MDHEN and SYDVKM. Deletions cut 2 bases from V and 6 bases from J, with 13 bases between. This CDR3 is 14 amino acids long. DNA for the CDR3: TGTGCCAGCAGTTTAAGCCCGTTTATGAAGACCCAGTACTTC. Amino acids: CASSLSPFMKTQYF.

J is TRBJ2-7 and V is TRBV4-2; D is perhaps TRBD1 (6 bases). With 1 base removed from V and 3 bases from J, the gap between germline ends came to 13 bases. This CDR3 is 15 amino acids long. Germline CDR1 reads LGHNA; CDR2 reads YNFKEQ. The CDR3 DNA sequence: TGTGCCAGCAGCCAAGTCTGGGACACAGTCTACGAGCAGTACTTC. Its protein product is CASSQVWDTVYEQYF.

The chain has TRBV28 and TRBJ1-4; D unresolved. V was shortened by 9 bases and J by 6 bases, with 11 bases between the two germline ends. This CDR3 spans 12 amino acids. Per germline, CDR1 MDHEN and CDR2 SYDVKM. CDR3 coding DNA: TGTGCCAGTTCATCGAGGGATGAAAAACTGTTTTTT. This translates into CASSSRDEKLFF. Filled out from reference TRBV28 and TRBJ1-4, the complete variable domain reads DVKVTQSSRYLVKRTGEKVFLECVQDMDHENMFWYRQDPGLGLRLIYFSYDVKMKEKGDIPEGYSVSREKKERFSLILESASTNQTSMYLCASSSRDEKLFFGSGTQLSVL.

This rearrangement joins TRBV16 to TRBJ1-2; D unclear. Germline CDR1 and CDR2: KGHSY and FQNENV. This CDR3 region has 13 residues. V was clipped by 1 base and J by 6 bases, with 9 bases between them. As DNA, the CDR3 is TGTGCCAGCAGCCAATTAAGGGCAGATGGCTACACCTTC. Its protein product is CASSQLRADGYTF.

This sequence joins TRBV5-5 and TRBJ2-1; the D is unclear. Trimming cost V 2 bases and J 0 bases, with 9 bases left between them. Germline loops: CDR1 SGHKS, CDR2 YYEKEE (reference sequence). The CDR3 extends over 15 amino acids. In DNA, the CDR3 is TGTGCCAGCAGCTTTAGCCAAAGCTCCTACAATGAGCAGTTCTTC. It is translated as CASSFSQSSYNEQFF.

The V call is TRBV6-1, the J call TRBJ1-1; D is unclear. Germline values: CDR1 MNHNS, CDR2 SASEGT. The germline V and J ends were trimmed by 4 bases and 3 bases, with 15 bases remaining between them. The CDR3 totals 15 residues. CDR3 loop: CASSGFVLADTEAFF. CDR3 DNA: TGTGCCAGCAGTGGCTTTGTGTTGGCGGACACTGAAGCTTTCTTT.

In nucleotides, the CDR3 is TGTGCCAGCAGCTTGGGGGAGGGAACCACAGATACGCAGTATTTT. Its protein is CASSLGEGTTDTQYF. The chain employs TRBV6-6 and TRBJ2-3, with 7 bases identical to TRBD2. Germline V gene sequence: CDR1 MNHNY, CDR2 SVGAGI (reference sequence). Germline trimming cut 6 bases from V and 2 bases from J; bases unmatched to any gene: 8. The CDR3 contains 15 residues.

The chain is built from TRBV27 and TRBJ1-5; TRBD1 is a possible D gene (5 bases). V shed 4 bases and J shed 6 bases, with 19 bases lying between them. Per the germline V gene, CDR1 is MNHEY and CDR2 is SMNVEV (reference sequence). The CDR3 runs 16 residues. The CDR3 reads CASSSGTWDFGQPQHF. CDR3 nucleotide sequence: TGTGCCAGCAGTTCGGGAACCTGGGACTTCGGTCAGCCCCAGCATTTT.

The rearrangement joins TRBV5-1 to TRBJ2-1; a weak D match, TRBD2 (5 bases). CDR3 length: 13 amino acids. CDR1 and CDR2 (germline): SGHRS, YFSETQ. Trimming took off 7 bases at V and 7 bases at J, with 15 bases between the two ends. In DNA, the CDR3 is TGCGCCAGCTCGACAAGAGAGGGAAATGAGCAGTTCTTC. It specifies CASSTREGNEQFF. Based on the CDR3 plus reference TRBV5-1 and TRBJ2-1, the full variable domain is KAGVTQTPRYLIKTRGQQVTLSCSPISGHRSVSWYQQTPGQGLQFLFEYFSETQRNKGNFPGRFSGRQFSNSRSEMNVSTLELGDSALYLCASSTREGNEQFFGPGTRLTVL.

CDR3 residues: CASTRLADYQETQYF. The CDR3 DNA is TGTGCCAGCACAAGACTAGCGGATTACCAAGAGACCCAGTACTTC. The chain combines TRBV7-6 with TRBJ2-5; 9 bases are a match to TRBD2. Germline V gene lookup returns CDR1 SGHVS and CDR2 FNYEAQ. CDR3 length: 15 amino acids. The V segment lost 7 bases and the J segment 0 bases; nucleotides outside the gene matches: 6.

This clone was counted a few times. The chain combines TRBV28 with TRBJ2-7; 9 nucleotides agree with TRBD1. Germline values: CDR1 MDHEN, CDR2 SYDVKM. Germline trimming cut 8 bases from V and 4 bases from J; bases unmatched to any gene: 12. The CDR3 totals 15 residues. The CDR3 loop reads CASLTSTGQGYEQYF. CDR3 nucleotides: TGTGCCAGCCTCACCTCCACGGGACAGGGTTACGAGCAGTACTTC.

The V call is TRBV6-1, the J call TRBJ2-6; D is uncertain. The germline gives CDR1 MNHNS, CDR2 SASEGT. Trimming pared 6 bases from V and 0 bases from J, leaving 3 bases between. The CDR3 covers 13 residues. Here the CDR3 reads CASRDSGANVLTF. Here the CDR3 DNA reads TGTGCCAGCAGGGACTCTGGGGCCAACGTCCTGACTTTC.

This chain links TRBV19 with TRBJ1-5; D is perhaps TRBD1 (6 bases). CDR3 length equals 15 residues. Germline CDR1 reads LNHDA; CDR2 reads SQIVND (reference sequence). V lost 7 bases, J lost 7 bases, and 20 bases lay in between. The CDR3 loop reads CASTRNREAGQPQHF. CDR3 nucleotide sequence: TGTGCCAGTACCCGAAACAGGGAAGCGGGACAGCCCCAGCATTTT.

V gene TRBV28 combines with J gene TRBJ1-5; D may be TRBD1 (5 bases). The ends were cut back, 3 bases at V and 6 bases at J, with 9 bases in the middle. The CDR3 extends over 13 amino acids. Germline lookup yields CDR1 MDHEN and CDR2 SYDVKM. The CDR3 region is CASSLTAGQPQHF. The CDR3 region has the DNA TGTGCCAGCAGTTTGACAGCAGGTCAGCCCCAGCATTTT.

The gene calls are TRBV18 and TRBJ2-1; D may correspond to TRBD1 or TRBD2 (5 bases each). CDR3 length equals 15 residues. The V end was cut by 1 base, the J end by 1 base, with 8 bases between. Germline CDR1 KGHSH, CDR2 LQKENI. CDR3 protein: CASSPQGRSYNEQFF. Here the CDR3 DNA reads TGTGCCAGCTCACCACAGGGGAGATCCTACAATGAGCAGTTCTTC.

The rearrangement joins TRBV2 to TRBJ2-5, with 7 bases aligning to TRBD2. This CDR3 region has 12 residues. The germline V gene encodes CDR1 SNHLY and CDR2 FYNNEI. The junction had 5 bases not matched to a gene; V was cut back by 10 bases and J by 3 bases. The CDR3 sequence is CATKRGEETQYF. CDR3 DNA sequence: TGTGCCACAAAGCGGGGAGAAGAGACCCAGTACTTC.

The CDR3 DNA follows: TGCGCCAGCAGCCCACAACAGAATACGCAGTATTTT. Translated: CASSPQQNTQYF. The J gene is TRBJ2-3, the V gene TRBV5-1, with D unclear. V was shortened by 4 bases and J by 7 bases, with 10 bases between the two germline ends. The germline V gene has CDR1 SGHRS and CDR2 YFSETQ. The CDR3 covers 12 residues. The full variable domain, with the rest looked up from reference TRBV5-1 and TRBJ2-3, is KAGVTQTPRYLIKTRGQQVTLSCSPISGHRSVSWYQQTPGQGLQFLFEYFSETQRNKGNFPGRFSGRQFSNSRSEMNVSTLELGDSALYLCASSPQQNTQYFGPGTRLTVL.

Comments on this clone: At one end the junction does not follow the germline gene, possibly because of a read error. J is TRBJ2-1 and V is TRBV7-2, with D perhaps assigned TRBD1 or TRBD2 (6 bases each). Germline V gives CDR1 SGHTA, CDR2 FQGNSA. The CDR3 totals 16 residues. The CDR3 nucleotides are TGCGCCAGCAGCCGGAGGGGGTCCTATTCCTACAATGAGCAGTTCTTC. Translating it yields CASSRRGSYSYNEQFF.

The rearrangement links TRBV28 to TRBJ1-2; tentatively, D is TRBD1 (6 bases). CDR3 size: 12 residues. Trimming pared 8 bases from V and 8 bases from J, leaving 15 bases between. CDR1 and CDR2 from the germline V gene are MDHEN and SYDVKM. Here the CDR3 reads CASVGGAHGYTF. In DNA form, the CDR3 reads TGTGCCAGCGTTGGGGGGGCCCACGGCTACACCTTC.

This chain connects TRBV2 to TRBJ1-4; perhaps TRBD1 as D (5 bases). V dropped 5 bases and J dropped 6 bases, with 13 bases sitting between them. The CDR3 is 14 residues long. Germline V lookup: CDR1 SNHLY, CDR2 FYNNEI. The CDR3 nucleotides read TGTGCCAGCAGTTTCCGGGGGAGGGATGAAAAACTGTTTTTT. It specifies CASSFRGRDEKLFF.

The CDR3 bases are TGTGCCAGCAGTACAGGGCAGCCCCAGCATTTT. It specifies CASSTGQPQHF. The chain couples TRBV6-5 to TRBJ1-5; D might be TRBD1 (6 bases). The CDR3 loop spans 11 amino acids. The germline gives CDR1 MNHEY, CDR2 SVGAGI. V gave up 5 bases and J gave up 7 bases, with 6 bases separating them.

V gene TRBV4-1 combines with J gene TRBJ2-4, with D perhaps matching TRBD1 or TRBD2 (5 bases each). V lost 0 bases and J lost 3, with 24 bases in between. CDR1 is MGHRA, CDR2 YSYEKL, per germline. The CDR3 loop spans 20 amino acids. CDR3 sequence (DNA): TGCGCCAGCAGCCAAGATCCGGACGGGGCCGGGAACCAGGTCAAAAACATTCAGTACTTC. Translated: CASSQDPDGAGNQVKNIQYF.

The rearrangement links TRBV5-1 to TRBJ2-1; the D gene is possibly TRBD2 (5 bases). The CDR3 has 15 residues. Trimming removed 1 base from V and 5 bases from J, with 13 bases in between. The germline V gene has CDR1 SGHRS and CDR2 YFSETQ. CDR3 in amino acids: CASSLTGSANNEQFF. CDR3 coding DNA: TGCGCCAGCAGCTTGACGGGAAGTGCGAACAATGAGCAGTTCTTC.

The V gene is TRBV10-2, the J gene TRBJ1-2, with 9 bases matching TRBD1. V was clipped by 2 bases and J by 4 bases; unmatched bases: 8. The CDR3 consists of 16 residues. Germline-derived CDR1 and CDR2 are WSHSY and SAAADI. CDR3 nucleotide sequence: TGCGCCAGCAGTGAGAGTCCGGGACAGGGAGGCTATGGCTACACCTTC. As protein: CASSESPGQGGYGYTF.

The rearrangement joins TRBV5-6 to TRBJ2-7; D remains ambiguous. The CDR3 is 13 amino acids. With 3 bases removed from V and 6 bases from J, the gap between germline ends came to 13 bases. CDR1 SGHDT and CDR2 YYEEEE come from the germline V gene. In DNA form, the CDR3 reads TGTGCCAGCAGCTGGATTGGGGAAGTCGAGCAGTACTTC. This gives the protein CASSWIGEVEQYF.

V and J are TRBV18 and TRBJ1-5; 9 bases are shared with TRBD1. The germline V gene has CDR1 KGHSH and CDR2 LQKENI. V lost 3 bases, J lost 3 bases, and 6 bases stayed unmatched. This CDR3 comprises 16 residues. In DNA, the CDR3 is TGTGCCAGCTCACCGCCGGGACAGGGCGACAATCAGCCCCAGCATTTT. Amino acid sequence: CASSPPGQGDNQPQHF.

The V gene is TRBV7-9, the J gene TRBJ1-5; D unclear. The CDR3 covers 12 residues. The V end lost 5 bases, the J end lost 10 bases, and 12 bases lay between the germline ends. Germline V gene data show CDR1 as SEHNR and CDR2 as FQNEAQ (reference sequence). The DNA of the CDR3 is TGTGCCAGCAGCCATGACGCTGGCCCCCAGCATTTT. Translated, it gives CASSHDAGPQHF.

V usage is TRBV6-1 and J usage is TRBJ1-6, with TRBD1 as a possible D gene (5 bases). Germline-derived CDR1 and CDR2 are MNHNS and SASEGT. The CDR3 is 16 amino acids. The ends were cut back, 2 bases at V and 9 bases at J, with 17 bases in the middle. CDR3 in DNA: TGTGCCAGCAGTGAATTTATTTCGCAGGGTAGTTCACCCCTCCACTTT. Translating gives CASSEFISQGSSPLHF.

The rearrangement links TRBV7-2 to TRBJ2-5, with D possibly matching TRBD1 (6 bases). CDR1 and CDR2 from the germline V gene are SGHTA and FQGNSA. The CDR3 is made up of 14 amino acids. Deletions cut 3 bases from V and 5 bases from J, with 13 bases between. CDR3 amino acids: CASSLLRGRETQYF. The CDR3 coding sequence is TGTGCCAGCAGCTTGCTCAGGGGAAGGGAGACCCAGTACTTC.

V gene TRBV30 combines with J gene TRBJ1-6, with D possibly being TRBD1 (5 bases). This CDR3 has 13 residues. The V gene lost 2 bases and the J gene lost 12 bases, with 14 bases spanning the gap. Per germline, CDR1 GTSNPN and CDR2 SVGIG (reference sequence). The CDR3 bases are TGTGCCTGGAGTAGCGGGGGAAAGGGACCCCTCCACTTT. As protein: CAWSSGGKGPLHF.

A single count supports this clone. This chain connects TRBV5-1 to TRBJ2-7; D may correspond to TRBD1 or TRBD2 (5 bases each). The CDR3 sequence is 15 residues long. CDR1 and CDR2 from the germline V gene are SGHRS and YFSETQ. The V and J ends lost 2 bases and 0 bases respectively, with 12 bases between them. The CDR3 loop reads CASSFGGRSSYEQYF. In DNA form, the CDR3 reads TGCGCCAGCAGCTTTGGGGGACGGAGCTCCTACGAGCAGTACTTC.